The present entry profiles one TCR beta chain with its context. This specimen belongs to a study of OX40 agonist ivuxolimab in advanced cancers. Study at large: Patients undergoing dose escalation presented with hepatocellular carcinoma, melanoma, renal cell or head and neck cancer.

Trimming cost V 4 bases and J 5 bases; bases outside gene matches: 1. Germline CDR1 is SGHVS and CDR2 is FQNEAQ. This CDR3 region has 14 residues. The assay was immunoSEQ multiplex PCR, and TCRdb's table has in-frame clones only and misses some. The sample includes tens of thousands of clones, just under 90% of them seen just once. Here the sequenced sample was CD4+ or CD8+ T cells sorted from blood, taken in a trial of the OX40 agonist ivuxolimab. The chain combines TRBV7-8 with TRBJ2-1; 11 nucleotides line up with TRBD2. This clonotype was obtained from an adult with an advanced solid tumor such as melanoma, head and neck, liver or kidney cancer. The CDR3, as DNA: TGTGCCAGCAGCTGGGGACTAGCGGACAATGAGCAGTTCTTC. It specifies CASSWGLADNEQFF.